This T cell receptor beta chain was profiled in a study of prognosis after radiotherapy for stage I lung cancer. Deletions cut 6 bases from V and 0 bases from J, with 9 bases between. The V gene's germline CDR1 is LNHDA and CDR2 SQIVND (reference sequence). The CDR3 is made up of 14 amino acids. Genomic DNA yielded TCR beta CDR3, amplified by two-round multiplex PCR. Initially, in first-round PCR, primers specific to each TRBV and TRBJ gene were used. TCRdb processed the multiplex PCR reads anew with MiXCR; each CDR3 protein has one entry. Here the sample spans about 51,000 distinct CDR3 sequences, around a third being singletons.

This clonotype was obtained from a donor at least 50 years old with non-small cell lung cancer. The rearrangement links TRBV19 to TRBJ1-3; no clear D gene. The sample was PBMCs, taken before or after stereotactic body radiation therapy (not recorded which). The CDR3 region has the DNA TGTGCCAGTAGCCGGACTGACTCTGGAAACACCATATATTTT. Protein: CASSRTDSGNTIYF. Based on the CDR3 plus reference TRBV19 and TRBJ1-3, the full variable domain is DGGITQSPKYLFRKEGQNVTLSCEQNLNHDAMYWYRQDPGQGLRLIYYSQIVNDFQKGDIAEGYSVSREKKESFPLTVTSAQKNPTAFYLCASSRTDSGNTIYFGEGSWLTVV.